The present TCR beta chain was sequenced within a study of Tregs in tolerant kidney transplant recipients. Comments on this clone: The antigen is undetermined.

The study's findings and limits: No direct test of biological reproducibility was done here. Activated donor B cell expansion appeared to reveal the most relevant donor-specific TCRbeta repertoire. Validation in larger populations is needed because few patients were studied.

CD4+CD25+CD127- Tregs, CD4+CD25- non-Tregs, CD4 and CD8 cells were sorted. The method was immunoSEQ multiplex PCR; TCRdb's version includes in-frame clones alone and lacks a portion of them. The sample yields tens of thousands of clones, about 83% seen once. This TCR derives from a human donor in good health. Sequenced sample: CD4+ T cells from blood.

CDR3 DNA sequence: TGTGCCAGCAGCCTCCGGCGGGAGGGGGAGCAGTACTTC. This encodes CASSLRREGEQYF. The chain combines TRBV7-3 with TRBJ2-7; TRBD2 aligns across 9 bases. CDR1 is SGHTA, CDR2 FQGTGA, per germline. The CDR3 sequence is 13 residues long. V was clipped by 5 bases and J by 7 bases; unmatched bases: 6.